One TCR beta chain is described in this entry. The sample comes from a study of technical replicates of blood from a few donors. Germline V gene sequence: CDR1 SGHTA, CDR2 FQGTGA. The CDR3 totals 15 residues. The V end was cut by 3 bases, the J end by 0 bases, with 10 bases between. TCRdb's table, derived via immunoSEQ multiplex PCR, lists solely in-frame clones and lacks some. The sample includes around 90,000 clones, over 90% of them seen just once. The receptor comes from a human donor in good health. The sequenced material came from T cells isolated from PBMCs. The rearrangement joins TRBV7-3 to TRBJ2-3; no firm D call. The CDR3 reads CASSFLGGSTDTQYF. CDR3 coding DNA: TGTGCCAGCAGCTTCCTAGGTGGTAGCACAGATACGCAGTATTTT.